This T cell receptor beta chain was recovered during a study of shared clonotypes between healthy human individuals. Across the study: Each donor's CD8 memory used one plate, CD8 naive two, each CD4 subset three.

General study findings and limits: Compared with clonotypes that all four donors shared, non-shared clonotypes had lower generation probabilities.

Donors comprised healthy HIV-negative adults lacking recent acute infections or vaccinations. CD4+ cell separation produced CD45RA+ naive and CD45RA-negative memory subsets. Losses at the gene ends were 6 bases for V and 4 bases for J; bases not matched to a gene: 2. Germline V gene data show CDR1 as MNHEY and CDR2 as SMNVEV (reference sequence). The CDR3 covers 14 residues. Libraries were prepared by immunoSEQ multiplex PCR; TCRdb keeps only in-frame clonotypes and omits some of them. The sample consists of 650,000 to 800,000 clones, about two thirds of them appearing once. This clone was observed once. Its antigen remains unidentified.

This clonotype was obtained from a woman in her thirties in good health. This chain connects TRBV27 to TRBJ1-4; 10 nucleotides align to TRBD1. Sequencing input: memory CD4+ T cells sorted from blood. As for subset: CD45RA-negative fraction. CDR3 residues: CASRRDRGNEKLFF. The CDR3 DNA follows: TGTGCCAGCAGGCGGGACAGGGGTAATGAAAAACTGTTTTTT. The full variable domain, in which reference TRBV27 and TRBJ1-4 provide the parts outside the CDR3, is EAQVTQNPRYLITVTGKKLTVTCSQNMNHEYMSWYRQDPGLGLRQIYYSMNVEVTDKGDVPEGYKVSRKEKRNFPLILESPSPNQTSLYFCASRRDRGNEKLFFGSGTQLSVL.